Shown below are 9 T cell receptor beta chains from a single sample sequenced in a study of blood T cell repertoires in COVID-19. Only in-frame clones appear in the TCRdb table, and some are missing; sequencing was by immunoSEQ multiplex PCR. The sample contains some 97,000 clones, 90% of which appear only once. Input material: peripheral blood. These TCRs come from a man aged 50 to 59 with acute or convalescent COVID-19.

In this sample, this clone turned up once. This chain links TRBV20-1 with TRBJ2-1; tentative D call: TRBD2 (6 bases). Trimming took off 3 bases at V and 2 bases at J, with 14 bases between the two ends. The CDR3 is made up of 15 amino acids. The V gene's germline CDR1 is DFQATT and CDR2 SNEGSKA (reference sequence). The CDR3 reads CSASRSGQTYNEQFF. For the CDR3, the DNA is TGCAGTGCTAGTAGGAGCGGGCAGACCTACAATGAGCAGTTCTTC.

This chain links TRBV5-1 with TRBJ2-7, with D perhaps TRBD2 (5 bases). Deletions cut 4 bases from V and 3 bases from J, with 14 bases between. The germline gives CDR1 SGHRS, CDR2 YFSETQ. The CDR3 contains 14 residues. Here the CDR3 DNA reads TGCGCCAGCAGCGGAGAGGGTTTAGGCTACGAGCAGTACTTC. Its translation is CASSGEGLGYEQYF.

The chain uses TRBV15 and TRBJ1-2, with D hard to call. Germline V CDR1 and CDR2: LNHNV, YYDKDF (reference sequence). The V and J ends lost 9 bases and 7 bases respectively, with 18 bases between them. There are 13 residues in the CDR3. The CDR3: CATGRGGWAGYTF. The CDR3 DNA reads as TGTGCCACGGGGAGAGGAGGGTGGGCTGGCTACACCTTC.

The genes are TRBV9 and TRBJ2-3; D perhaps matches TRBD1 (7 bases). Trimming pared 3 bases from V and 2 bases from J, leaving 19 bases between. Germline V gene sequence: CDR1 SGDLS, CDR2 YYNGEE. This CDR3 region has 17 residues. CDR3 DNA sequence: TGTGCCAGCAGCGCGGCCGGAGGGACAGTACACACAGATACGCAGTATTTT. This gives the protein CASSAAGGTVHTDTQYF.

The gene calls are TRBV5-1 and TRBJ2-1; tentative D call: TRBD2 (5 bases). The V end was cut by 0 bases, the J end by 7 bases, with 17 bases between. Looked up from germline, CDR1 is SGHRS and CDR2 is YFSETQ. The CDR3 contains 16 residues. The CDR3 sequence: CASSLAGGSVINEQFF. For the CDR3, the DNA is TGCGCCAGCAGCTTGGCGGGTGGTAGCGTCATAAATGAGCAGTTCTTC.

V gene TRBV7-9 combines with J gene TRBJ2-3, with 8 bases that match TRBD2. The germline V gene has CDR1 SEHNR and CDR2 FQNEAQ (reference sequence). V dropped 5 bases and J dropped 2; count of bases not matched to a gene: 9. This CDR3 spans 16 amino acids. DNA of the CDR3: TGTGCCAGCAGCCCCTGGACTAGCCCTGCCACAGATACGCAGTATTTT. This encodes CASSPWTSPATDTQYF.

The chain links TRBV12-3 or TRBV12-4 to TRBJ1-1; D is undetermined. The CDR3 consists of 12 residues. V gave up 0 bases and J gave up 5 bases, with 4 bases separating them. In DNA, the CDR3 is TGTGCCAGCAGTTTAGCGAGGACTGAAGCTTTCTTT. Protein sequence: CASSLARTEAFF.

This clone has more than one count but fewer than ten. V and J are TRBV4-1 and TRBJ1-4; the D is unclear. The ends were cut back, 0 bases at V and 0 bases at J, with 11 bases in the middle. The CDR3 runs to 17 residues. Germline CDR1 MGHRA, CDR2 YSYEKL. CDR3 in DNA: TGCGCCAGCAGCCAAGAAGATGCTCCGGCAACTAATGAAAAACTGTTTTTT. Encoded protein: CASSQEDAPATNEKLFF.

The chain recombines TRBV6-2 or TRBV6-3 with TRBJ2-3; no definite D call. CDR3 length: 12 amino acids. Germline V gene lookup returns CDR1 MNHEY and CDR2 SVGEGT. With 3 bases removed from V and 7 bases from J, the gap between germline ends came to 8 bases. CDR3 DNA sequence: TGTGCCAGCAGTTATTCGCGTAATACGCAGTATTTT. Translation gives CASSYSRNTQYF.